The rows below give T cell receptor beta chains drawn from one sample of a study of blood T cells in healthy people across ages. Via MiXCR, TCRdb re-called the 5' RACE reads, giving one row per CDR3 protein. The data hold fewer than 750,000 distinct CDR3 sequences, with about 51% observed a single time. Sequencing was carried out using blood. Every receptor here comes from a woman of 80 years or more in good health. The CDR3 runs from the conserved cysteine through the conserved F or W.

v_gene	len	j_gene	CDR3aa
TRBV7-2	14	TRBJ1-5	CASSLAQENQPQHF
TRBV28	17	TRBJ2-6	CASSTKTQDSGANVLTF
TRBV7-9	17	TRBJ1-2	CASSYQGGKGENYGYTF
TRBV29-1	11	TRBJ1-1	CSGGGDREAFF
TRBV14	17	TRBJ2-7	CASSQGTGPGHQYEQYF
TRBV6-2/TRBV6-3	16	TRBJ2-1	CASSLNRDVGYNEQFF
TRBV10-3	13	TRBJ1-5	CAISQGEGQPQHF
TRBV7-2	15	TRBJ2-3	CASSPDSASTDTQYF
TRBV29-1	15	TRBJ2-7	CSVTPTSGGSYEQYF
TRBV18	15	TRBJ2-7	CASSPPARSSYEQYF
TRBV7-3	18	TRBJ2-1	CASSLNRVRGRGYNEQFF
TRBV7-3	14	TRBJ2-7	CASSAKLGRIEQYF
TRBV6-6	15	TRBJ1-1	CSSSYLITGNTEAFF
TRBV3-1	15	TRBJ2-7	CASSPSDRTAYEQYF
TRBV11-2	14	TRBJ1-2	CASKLGSQNYGYTF
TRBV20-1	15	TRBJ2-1	CSASNLAGPRDEQFF
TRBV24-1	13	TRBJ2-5	CATSEANQETQYF
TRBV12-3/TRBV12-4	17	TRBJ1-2	CASSRPSWGTEGYGYTF
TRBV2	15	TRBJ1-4	CASSDRSGGREKLFF
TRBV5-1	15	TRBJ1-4	CASGDPGTGGEKLFF
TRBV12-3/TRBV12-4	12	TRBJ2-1	CASGPRGNEQFF
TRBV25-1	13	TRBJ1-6	CASSDRRDSPLHF
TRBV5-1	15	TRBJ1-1	CASSSGPERVTEAFF
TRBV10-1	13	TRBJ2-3	CASSAGVTDTQYF
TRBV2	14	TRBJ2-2	CASGRLMNTGELFF
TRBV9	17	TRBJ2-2	CASSVDRQAMNTGELFF
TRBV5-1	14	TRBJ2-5	CASIEGPGEETQYF
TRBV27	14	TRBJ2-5	CASSAWGVRETQYF
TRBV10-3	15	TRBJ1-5	CAISETTGGGQPQHF
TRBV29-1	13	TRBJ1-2	CSVDATGGAGYTF
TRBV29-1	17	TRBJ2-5	CSVGGGQRKENQETQYF
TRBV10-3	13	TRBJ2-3	CAIRAGWTDTQYF
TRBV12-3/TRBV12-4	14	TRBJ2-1	CASKPGQGLHEQFF
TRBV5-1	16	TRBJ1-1	CASSLPRQDSNTEAFF
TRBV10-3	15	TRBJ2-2	CAISAGQGGTGELFF
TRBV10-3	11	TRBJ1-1	CAITNTREAFF